What follows are 11 T cell receptor beta chains derived from one specimen sequenced in a study of blood T cell repertoires in COVID-19. Assay used: immunoSEQ multiplex PCR; TCRdb lists only in-frame clones, some missing. The repertoire includes under 200,000 clones, over 65% of them detected once, and about 4.4% sits in the top ten. Material for sequencing was PBMCs or T cells enriched from blood (not recorded which). All receptors come from a woman aged 45-65 years who had recovered from COVID-19.

This clone was recorded a few times. This sequence joins TRBV29-1 and TRBJ1-4; unclear D gene. V lost 4 bases to trimming and J lost 8 bases, with 14 bases between them. In germline, CDR1 is SQVTM, CDR2 ANQGSEA. The CDR3 runs to 13 residues. In DNA, the CDR3 is TGCAGCGTTGTCGGTCAGCTGGGCGAAAAACTGTTTTTT. This encodes CSVVGQLGEKLFF.

The chain couples TRBV27 to TRBJ1-5; TRBD1 might be the D (6 bases). Germline V gives CDR1 MNHEY, CDR2 SMNVEV (reference sequence). The CDR3 sequence is 14 residues long. V lost 3 bases, J lost 5 bases, and 11 bases lay in between. CDR3 in amino acids: CASSLMKGDQPQHF. DNA for the CDR3: TGTGCCAGCAGTTTGATGAAGGGGGATCAGCCCCAGCATTTT.

This clone has a handful of counts. J is TRBJ2-5 and V is TRBV12-3 or TRBV12-4; no definite D call. The length of the CDR3 is 13 residues. The ends were cut back, 3 bases at V and 1 base at J, with 6 bases in the middle. This CDR3 reads CASSFTSQETQYF. The DNA of the CDR3 is TGTGCCAGCAGTTTTACATCCCAAGAGACCCAGTACTTC.

Worth noting for this clone: One end of the junction fails to match germline, which may point to a read error. J is TRBJ2-1 and V is TRBV7-7, with 8 bases matching TRBD2. Germline CDR1 is SSHAT and CDR2 is FNYEAQ (reference sequence). The CDR3 length is 15 residues. In DNA, the CDR3 is TGTGCTAGCAGCTTTAACAGCGGGGGATCCAATGAGCAGTTCTTC. It translates to CASSFNSGGSNEQFF.

The rearrangement uses TRBV27 and TRBJ2-5, with no clear D. V gave up 5 bases and J gave up 10 bases, with 11 bases separating them. The CDR3 length is 11 residues. Looked up from germline, CDR1 is MNHEY and CDR2 is SMNVEV (reference sequence). The CDR3 nucleotides read TGTGCCAGCAGTACCTCAGGTTTCCAGTACTTC. Protein sequence: CASSTSGFQYF.

The J gene is TRBJ1-6, the V gene TRBV9, with D possibly TRBD1 on 6 matching bases. The germline gives CDR1 SGDLS, CDR2 YYNGEE. There are 14 residues in the CDR3. V was trimmed by 5 bases and J by 10 bases, leaving 16 bases between them. CDR3 coding DNA: TGTGCCAGCAGTAGAAGTGGGGGCCAATCACCCCTCCACTTT. Its protein product is CASSRSGGQSPLHF.

This rearrangement joins TRBV7-8 to TRBJ2-1, with 7 bases identical to TRBD2. The germline CDR1 and CDR2 sequences are SGHVS and FQNEAQ. The junction had 6 bases not matched to a gene; V was cut back by 2 bases and J by 2 bases. This CDR3 is 16 amino acids long. The CDR3 reads CASSLFIRGAYNEQFF. The CDR3, as DNA: TGTGCCAGCAGCTTATTTATCCGGGGGGCCTACAATGAGCAGTTCTTC.

The V gene is TRBV4-1, the J gene TRBJ1-4; TRBD1 matches at 9 bases. The germline gives CDR1 MGHRA, CDR2 YSYEKL. The CDR3 loop spans 15 amino acids. Unmatched junction bases numbered 11, after V lost 8 bases and J lost 7 bases. The CDR3 sequence: CASGEAGTGSEKLFF. CDR3 coding DNA: TGCGCCAGCGGGGAGGCCGGGACAGGGTCTGAAAAACTGTTTTTT.

V is TRBV5-8 and J is TRBJ1-4, with 7 bases matching TRBD1. V lost 5 bases, J lost 5 bases, and 9 bases stayed unmatched. CDR1 is SGHTS and CDR2 is YDEGEE in the germline V gene. The length of the CDR3 is 15 residues. The CDR3 spells CASSSTGTENEKLFF. The DNA of the CDR3 is TGTGCCAGCAGTTCAACCGGGACAGAAAATGAAAAACTGTTTTTT. Based on the CDR3 plus reference TRBV5-8 and TRBJ1-4, the full variable domain is EAGVTQSPTHLIKTRGQQATLRCSPISGHTSVYWYQQALGLGLQFLLWYDEGEERNRGNFPPRFSGRQFPNYSSELNVNALELEDSALYLCASSSTGTENEKLFFGSGTQLSVL.

V and J are TRBV15 and TRBJ2-3; maybe TRBD1 (6 bases). Germline assignment: CDR1 LNHNV and CDR2 YYDKDF (reference sequence). This CDR3 region has 14 residues. The ends were cut back, 1 base at V and 2 bases at J, with 7 bases in the middle. The CDR3: CATSRGTATDTQYF. In nucleotides, the CDR3 is TGTGCCACCAGCAGAGGGACAGCCACAGATACGCAGTATTTT.

The V call is TRBV2, the J call TRBJ1-2; 8 nucleotides match TRBD1. Germline V gene sequence: CDR1 SNHLY, CDR2 FYNNEI. V lost 4 bases and J lost 6; bases outside the gene matches: 7. This CDR3 contains 14 residues. This CDR3 reads CASSADRAANGYTF. The CDR3 coding sequence is TGTGCCAGCAGTGCGGACAGGGCCGCGAATGGCTACACCTTC.